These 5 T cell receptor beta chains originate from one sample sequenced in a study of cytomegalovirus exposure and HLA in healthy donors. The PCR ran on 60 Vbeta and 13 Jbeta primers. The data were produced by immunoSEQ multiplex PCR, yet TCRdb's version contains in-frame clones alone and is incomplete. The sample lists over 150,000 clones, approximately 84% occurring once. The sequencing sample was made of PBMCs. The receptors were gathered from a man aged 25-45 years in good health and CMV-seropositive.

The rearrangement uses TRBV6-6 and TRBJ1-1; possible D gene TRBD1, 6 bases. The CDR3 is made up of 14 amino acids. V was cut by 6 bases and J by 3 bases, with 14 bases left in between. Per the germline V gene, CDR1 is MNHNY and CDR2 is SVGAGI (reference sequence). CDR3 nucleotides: TGTGCCAGCAGGGGGAGGGCAGGGGACACTGAAGCTTTCTTT. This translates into CASRGRAGDTEAFF.

The CDR3 is CASSILPGNTGELFF. The CDR3 nucleotides are TGTGCCAGCAGTATACTTCCAGGGAACACCGGGGAGCTGTTTTTT. This chain connects TRBV27 to TRBJ2-2, with D uncertain. Trimming took off 5 bases at V and 1 base at J, with 11 bases between the two ends. The germline V gene encodes CDR1 MNHEY and CDR2 SMNVEV (reference sequence). The CDR3 has 15 amino acids.

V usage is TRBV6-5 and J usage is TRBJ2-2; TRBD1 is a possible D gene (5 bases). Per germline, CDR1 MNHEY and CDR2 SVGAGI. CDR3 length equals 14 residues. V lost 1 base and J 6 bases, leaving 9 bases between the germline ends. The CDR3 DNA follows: TGTGCCAGCAGTTACTGGCAGGGCCCCGGGGAGCTGTTTTTT. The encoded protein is CASSYWQGPGELFF.

This chain's CDR3 is CASSLGSSSYNEQFF. CDR3 sequence (DNA): TGTGCCAGCAGCTTGGGCTCGAGCTCCTACAATGAGCAGTTCTTC. The V and J genes are TRBV7-8 and TRBJ2-1; no definite D call. The V gene lost 3 bases and the J gene lost 0 bases, with 9 bases spanning the gap. This CDR3 is 15 amino acids long. Per germline, CDR1 SGHVS and CDR2 FQNEAQ.

The CDR3: CASSPTGLGELFF. The CDR3, as DNA: TGTGCCAGCAGCCCGACAGGGCTCGGGGAGCTGTTTTTT. The rearrangement links TRBV6-5 to TRBJ2-2; 7 bases are a match to TRBD1. From germline, CDR1 is MNHEY and CDR2 SVGAGI. Trimming removed 6 bases from V and 7 bases from J; junction bases left unmatched: 5. The length of the CDR3 is 13 residues.